Following are 2 T cell receptor beta chains from one sample sequenced in a study of radiotherapy plus CTLA-4 blockade in lung cancer. Clones were read by immunoSEQ multiplex PCR, and TCRdb kept only the in-frame ones, dropping some. The profile shows tens of thousands of clones, about four fifths of them singletons. Source: peripheral blood, taken from a patient treated with radiotherapy plus ipilimumab. Every receptor here comes from a human donor with non-small cell lung cancer who had stable disease on radiotherapy plus ipilimumab.

The genes are TRBV5-1 and TRBJ2-2, with 10 bases identical to TRBD2. Germline CDR1 and CDR2: SGHRS and YFSETQ. The CDR3 sequence is 15 residues long. The V gene end was trimmed by 4 bases and the J gene end by 4 bases; junction bases not matched to a gene: 4. Here the CDR3 reads CASSGGLAITGELFF. The CDR3 DNA follows: TGCGCCAGCAGCGGGGGACTAGCGATCACCGGGGAGCTGTTTTTT.

This chain connects TRBV4-1 to TRBJ2-7; D unclear. The V gene lost 3 bases and the J gene lost 3 bases, with 9 bases spanning the gap. CDR1 MGHRA and CDR2 YSYEKL come from the germline V gene. The CDR3 length is 13 residues. This CDR3 reads CASSQTSSYEQYF. The DNA for the CDR3 is TGCGCCAGCAGCCAGACCTCTAGCTACGAGCAGTACTTC.